This T cell receptor (beta chain) derives from a study of shared clonotypes between healthy human individuals. General study findings and limits: Genetic and exposure-history diversity was limited by the few donors.

Clones were sequenced by immunoSEQ multiplex PCR, and TCRdb holds only the in-frame ones, with some missing. Of more than 550,000 clones detected, about 90% appear once; the ten largest clones hold more than 30%. As for this clone: As yet, its antigen is unknown.

With 1 base clipped from V and 3 bases from J, the junction kept 1 base outside the gene matches. Germline assignment: CDR1 SEHNR and CDR2 FQNEAQ (reference sequence). The CDR3 runs to 14 residues. The source material was memory CD8+ T cells from PBMCs. Subset reported: CD45RO+ cells pooled with CCR7-negative TemRA cells. This sequence originates from a young man in good health. Some clones in this sample may be carry-over from other donors' samples. V usage is TRBV7-9 and J usage is TRBJ2-7; 9 bases are shared with TRBD1. The CDR3 sequence is CASSLGDRVYEQYF. CDR3 bases: TGTGCCAGCAGCTTAGGGGACAGGGTCTACGAGCAGTACTTC.